The 2 T cell receptor beta chains below come from one sample, sequenced in a study of blood T cells in healthy people across ages. Primers used in a second PCR of roughly 6 to 12 cycles were a sample-barcoded 5' primer and a J-beta primer mix. TCRdb re-called the 5' RACE reads through MiXCR, storing one row per CDR3 protein. The data hold some 1.5 million distinct CDR3 sequences, with 35% to 45% observed a single time. Sequencing was done on a sample of blood. The source is a woman aged 18-29 years in good health.

The chain is built from TRBV5-1 and TRBJ2-5, with 10 bases identical to TRBD2. Germline V gene lookup returns CDR1 SGHRS and CDR2 YFSETQ. CDR3 length: 16 residues. The J segment lost 2 bases and the V segment lost 0 bases, leaving 4 bases of the junction unmatched. The CDR3 DNA follows: TGCGCCAGCAGCTTGGTACTAGCGGGGACTCAAGAGACCCAGTACTTC. Its translation: CASSLVLAGTQETQYF.

This clonotype was counted between two and nine times. V is TRBV5-1 and J is TRBJ2-7; D gene unclear. Germline V gene sequence: CDR1 SGHRS, CDR2 YFSETQ. This CDR3 region has 13 residues. V lost 4 bases to trimming and J lost 1 base, with 9 bases between them. The CDR3 coding sequence is TGCGCCAGCAGCGTGGACGTTTCCTACGAGCAGTACTTC. It is translated as CASSVDVSYEQYF.